The following is a T cell receptor (beta chain) sequence with its context. Its antigen remains unidentified. This sample stems from a study of OX40 agonist ivuxolimab in advanced cancers. Overall study: Ivuxolimab, an agonistic anti-OX40 (CD134) antibody, was given to patients. Findings of the study overall: Relatively little clonal expansion, among the lowest observed, appeared in partial responders at 0.1-3.0 mg/kg.

CDR1 SEHNR and CDR2 FQNEAQ come from the germline V gene (reference sequence). CDR3 length equals 15 residues. V lost 5 bases to trimming and J lost 1 base, with 14 bases between them. Blood draws occurred at baseline, cycle 4 day 1, and cycle 7 day 1. TCRdb's copy holds only in-frame clones and misses some; the assay was immunoSEQ multiplex PCR. Altogether 50,000 to 70,000 clones are present, about 88% being singletons, with the ten largest covering over 2%. Material: CD4+ or CD8+ T cells sorted from blood, obtained in a trial of the OX40 agonist ivuxolimab. The clonotype comes from an adult with an advanced solid tumor such as melanoma, head and neck, liver or kidney cancer. The rearrangement joins TRBV7-9 to TRBJ1-1, with D perhaps matching TRBD1 (5 bases). The CDR3 spells CASSLGWGGNTEAFF. Written as DNA, the CDR3 is TGTGCCAGCAGCCTAGGGTGGGGGGGGAACACTGAAGCTTTCTTT.